The 21 T cell receptor beta chains reported below all come from one sample, sequenced in a study of cytomegalovirus exposure and HLA in healthy donors. Researchers ran the PCR with 60 Vbeta and 13 Jbeta primers. Sequencing used immunoSEQ multiplex PCR; TCRdb keeps in-frame clones, though not all of them. The repertoire holds 100,000 to 150,000 clones, with roughly four fifths as singletons. Specimen: PBMCs. These receptors were obtained from a male donor in good health and CMV-seronegative.

The rearrangement uses TRBV19 and TRBJ2-2; 11 bases match TRBD1. This CDR3 has 18 amino acids. The J segment lost 4 bases and the V segment lost 6 bases, leaving 13 bases of the junction unmatched. CDR1 is LNHDA, CDR2 SQIVND, per germline (reference sequence). CDR3 in DNA: TGTGCCAGTAGCCTGGGGATCTCGGGACAGGGGGTCACCGGGGAGCTGTTTTTT. Its protein is CASSLGISGQGVTGELFF.

The rearrangement links TRBV6-5 to TRBJ2-2; 9 positions agree with TRBD2. Germline CDR1 is MNHEY and CDR2 is SVGAGI. The CDR3 totals 15 residues. V shed 6 bases and J 6 bases; nucleotides not matched to a gene: 8. The CDR3 DNA follows: TGTGCCAGCAGGGCTGGGACTAGCATTCCCGGGGAGCTGTTTTTT. It specifies CASRAGTSIPGELFF.

This clone was seen a single time. The chain recombines TRBV2 with TRBJ2-4, with D perhaps TRBD2 (5 bases). The CDR3 length is 15 residues. CDR1 and CDR2 (germline): SNHLY, FYNNEI. V dropped 7 bases and J dropped 4 bases, with 17 bases sitting between them. For the CDR3, the DNA is TGTGCCAGCAAGGTTGGCGGACTTGCTAAAAACATTCAGTACTTC. As protein: CASKVGGLAKNIQYF.

Comment on this clone: The same CDR3 also results from other DNA sequences found in this sample. V usage is TRBV5-6 and J usage is TRBJ2-5; 15 nucleotides match TRBD2. Germline V gene lookup returns CDR1 SGHDT and CDR2 YYEEEE. The junction had 6 bases not matched to a gene; V was cut back by 2 bases and J by 4 bases. The CDR3 covers 17 residues. CDR3 sequence reads: CASSFGLAGGGRETQYF. The CDR3, as DNA: TGTGCCAGCAGCTTTGGACTAGCGGGGGGGGGCCGAGAGACCCAGTACTTC.

The chain couples TRBV5-1 to TRBJ2-6; D unclear. V dropped 1 base and J dropped 4 bases, with 12 bases sitting between them. CDR1 is SGHRS, CDR2 YFSETQ, per germline. This CDR3 comprises 16 residues. The CDR3: CASSLMTGPGANVLTF. Here the CDR3 DNA reads TGCGCCAGCAGCTTGATGACGGGTCCCGGGGCCAACGTCCTGACTTTC.

This clone appeared once. The V gene is TRBV19, the J gene TRBJ2-2, with D possibly being TRBD2 (5 bases). The CDR3 length is 19 residues. CDR1 is LNHDA, CDR2 SQIVND, per germline (reference sequence). Trimming took 5 bases from V and 4 from J, leaving 26 bases between them. The CDR3 coding sequence is TGTGCCAGTAGTCCTGGTCGGACCGGGAAAGGGCGAGGCACCGGGGAGCTGTTTTTT. Its protein product is CASSPGRTGKGRGTGELFF.

V and J are TRBV27 and TRBJ1-2, with 9 bases that match TRBD1. The CDR3 is 15 amino acids. The V segment lost 4 bases and the J segment 4 bases; nucleotides outside the gene matches: 7. Looked up from germline, CDR1 is MNHEY and CDR2 is SMNVEV (reference sequence). The CDR3 loop is CASSSPGQGLYGYTF. In DNA, the CDR3 is TGTGCCAGCAGTTCCCCGGGACAGGGTCTCTATGGCTACACCTTC.

This rearrangement joins TRBV7-2 to TRBJ2-7; D is unresolved. Trimming took off 1 base at V and 3 bases at J, with 7 bases between the two ends. CDR3 length: 13 residues. The germline gives CDR1 SGHTA, CDR2 FQGNSA. CDR3 region: CASSLERHYEQYF. In DNA form, the CDR3 reads TGTGCCAGCAGCTTAGAAAGACACTACGAGCAGTACTTC. Full variable domain (remainder filled in from reference TRBV7-2 and TRBJ2-7): GAGVSQSPSNKVTEKGKDVELRCDPISGHTALYWYRQSLGQGLEFLIYFQGNSAPDKSGLPSDRFSAERTGGSVSTLTIQRTQQEDSAVYLCASSLERHYEQYFGPGTRLTVT.

The rearrangement uses TRBV30 and TRBJ2-6, with TRBD1 identical over 7 bases. In germline, CDR1 is GTSNPN, CDR2 SVGIG (reference sequence). This CDR3 region has 15 residues. The junction had 3 bases not matched to a gene; V was cut back by 4 bases and J by 0 bases. The CDR3: CAWTPGGSGANVLTF. For the CDR3, the DNA is TGTGCCTGGACCCCAGGGGGCTCTGGGGCCAACGTCCTGACTTTC. Using reference TRBV30 and TRBJ2-6 for the parts outside the CDR3, the full variable domain is SQTIHQWPATLVQPVGSPLSLECTVEGTSNPNLYWYRQAAGRGLQLLFYSVGIGQISSEVPQNLSASRPQDRQFILSSKKLLLSDSGFYLCAWTPGGSGANVLTFGAGSRLTVL.

This chain uses TRBV18 with TRBJ2-5, with 9 bases matching TRBD2. Germline V gene sequence: CDR1 KGHSH, CDR2 LQKENI. J gave up 5 bases and V 5 bases, and 9 bases lay outside the gene matches. The CDR3 loop spans 15 amino acids. The CDR3 bases are TGTGCCAGCTCAACCACCGGGCTAGCGGGGGAGACCCAGTACTTC. Its protein product is CASSTTGLAGETQYF.

J is TRBJ1-2 and V is TRBV30; D is uncertain. This CDR3 region has 13 residues. Germline-derived CDR1 and CDR2 are GTSNPN and SVGIG (reference sequence). The V end lost 3 bases, the J end lost 6 bases, and 14 bases lay between the germline ends. CDR3 amino acids: CAWSPGKSDGYTF. For the CDR3, the DNA is TGTGCCTGGAGCCCCGGGAAATCGGATGGCTACACCTTC.

The chain recombines TRBV28 with TRBJ1-5; D ambiguous. Trimming took 5 bases from V and 5 from J, leaving 7 bases between them. CDR3 length: 12 residues. In germline, CDR1 is MDHEN, CDR2 SYDVKM. Here the CDR3 reads CASSLSYQPQHF. For the CDR3, the DNA is TGTGCCAGCAGTCTATCCTATCAGCCCCAGCATTTT. The full variable domain, with the rest looked up from reference TRBV28 and TRBJ1-5, is DVKVTQSSRYLVKRTGEKVFLECVQDMDHENMFWYRQDPGLGLRLIYFSYDVKMKEKGDIPEGYSVSREKKERFSLILESASTNQTSMYLCASSLSYQPQHFGDGTRLSIL.

The CDR3 sequence: CASSEAWDRGLANYGYTF. The CDR3, as DNA: TGTGCCAGCAGTGAAGCCTGGGACAGGGGGCTCGCTAACTATGGCTACACCTTC. This chain joins TRBV6-1 and TRBJ1-2; 12 bases fit TRBD1. The CDR3 has 18 amino acids. The germline V gene has CDR1 MNHNS and CDR2 SASEGT. Unmatched junction bases numbered 5, after V lost 0 bases and J lost 0 bases.

J is TRBJ2-7 and V is TRBV5-4; weak D call: TRBD2 (6 bases). Trimming took off 2 bases at V and 6 bases at J, with 18 bases between the two ends. CDR1 is SGHNT and CDR2 is YYREEE in the germline V gene (reference sequence). This CDR3 contains 15 residues. For the CDR3, the DNA is TGTGCCAGCAGCTTTAGTGGCTGGAGGGTGGGCGAGCAGTACTTC. This translates into CASSFSGWRVGEQYF.

The sample holds one count of this clone. The chain has TRBV30 and TRBJ1-1; the D gene is possibly TRBD1 (5 bases). The V and J ends lost 2 bases and 0 bases respectively, with 10 bases between them. The germline V gene has CDR1 GTSNPN and CDR2 SVGIG (reference sequence). The CDR3 runs 14 residues. This chain's CDR3 is CAWSRGGMNTEAFF. CDR3 DNA sequence: TGTGCCTGGAGTAGGGGCGGAATGAACACTGAAGCTTTCTTT.

In this sample, this clone turned up once. This chain joins TRBV2 and TRBJ2-1, with TRBD2 identical over 15 bases. The CDR3 contains 15 residues. Germline values: CDR1 SNHLY, CDR2 FYNNEI. V lost 10 bases and J lost 4; bases outside the gene matches: 5. The chain's CDR3 is CATGLAGGTYNEQFF. The CDR3 nucleotides are TGTGCCACGGGACTAGCGGGAGGAACTTACAATGAGCAGTTCTTC.

The rearrangement links TRBV7-2 to TRBJ2-7; D gene uncertain. V was trimmed by 4 bases and J by 0 bases, leaving 7 bases between them. This CDR3 spans 13 amino acids. The germline gives CDR1 SGHTA, CDR2 FQGNSA. Here the CDR3 reads CASSSQASYEQYF. The CDR3 region has the DNA TGTGCCAGCAGCTCTCAGGCCTCCTACGAGCAGTACTTC.

This chain joins TRBV28 and TRBJ1-5, with a tentative D call TRBD1 (6 bases). The V gene's germline CDR1 is MDHEN and CDR2 SYDVKM. This CDR3 contains 17 residues. Trimming took off 8 bases at V and 1 base at J, with 21 bases between the two ends. CDR3 nucleotides: TGTGCCAGCTCAGTGGGGCGGGGGGCTAAAAGCAATCAGCCCCAGCATTTT. It yields the protein CASSVGRGAKSNQPQHF.

V is TRBV6-5 and J is TRBJ1-5; 10 bases are a match to TRBD1. V was pared by 4 bases and J by 3 bases, with 3 bases of the junction left unmatched. The CDR3 runs 15 residues. Germline V gene sequence: CDR1 MNHEY, CDR2 SVGAGI. Here the CDR3 reads CASSWGQGNNQPQHF. CDR3 DNA sequence: TGTGCCAGCAGTTGGGGACAGGGGAACAATCAGCCCCAGCATTTT.

This clone was observed a handful of times. The rearrangement links TRBV7-2 to TRBJ1-1; 8 bases are shared with TRBD1. Germline lookup yields CDR1 SGHTA and CDR2 FQGNSA. The CDR3 sequence is 14 residues long. V lost 5 bases to trimming and J lost 5 bases; unmatched junction nucleotides: 7. CDR3 loop: CASSAYRGGTEAFF. The CDR3 coding sequence is TGTGCCAGCAGCGCTTACAGGGGGGGGACTGAAGCTTTCTTT.

J is TRBJ1-6 and V is TRBV6-5; D perhaps matches TRBD1 (5 bases). This CDR3 has 15 residues. With 6 bases removed from V and 6 bases from J, the gap between germline ends came to 15 bases. Germline-derived CDR1 and CDR2 are MNHEY and SVGAGI. The CDR3 loop is CASSRGFGGNSPLHF. CDR3 nucleotide sequence: TGTGCCAGCAGCCGCGGCTTCGGGGGTAATTCACCCCTCCACTTT.